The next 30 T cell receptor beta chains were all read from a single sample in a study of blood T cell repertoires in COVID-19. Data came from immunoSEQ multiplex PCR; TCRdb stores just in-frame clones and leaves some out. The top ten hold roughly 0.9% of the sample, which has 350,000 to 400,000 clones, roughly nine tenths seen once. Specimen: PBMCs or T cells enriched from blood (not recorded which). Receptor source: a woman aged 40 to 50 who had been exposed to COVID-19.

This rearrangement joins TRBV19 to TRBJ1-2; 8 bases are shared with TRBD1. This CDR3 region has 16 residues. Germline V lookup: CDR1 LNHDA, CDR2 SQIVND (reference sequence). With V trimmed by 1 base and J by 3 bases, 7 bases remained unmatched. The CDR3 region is CASSIALQGEYYGYTF. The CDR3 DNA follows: TGTGCCAGTAGTATAGCTCTACAGGGGGAGTACTATGGCTACACCTTC.

CDR3 region: CASSPFDSNQPQHF. CDR3 bases: TGTGCCAGCTCACCATTCGACAGTAATCAGCCCCAGCATTTT. The rearrangement joins TRBV18 to TRBJ1-5; maybe TRBD1 (5 bases). CDR1 is KGHSH and CDR2 is LQKENI in the germline V gene. V lost 2 bases and J lost 4, with 9 bases in between. CDR3 length: 14 amino acids. Together with reference TRBV18 and TRBJ1-5, the CDR3 gives the full variable domain: NAGVMQNPRHLVRRRGQEARLRCSPMKGHSHVYWYRQLPEEGLKFMVYLQKENIIDESGMPKERFSAEFPKEGPSILRIQQVVRGDSAAYFCASSPFDSNQPQHFGDGTRLSIL.

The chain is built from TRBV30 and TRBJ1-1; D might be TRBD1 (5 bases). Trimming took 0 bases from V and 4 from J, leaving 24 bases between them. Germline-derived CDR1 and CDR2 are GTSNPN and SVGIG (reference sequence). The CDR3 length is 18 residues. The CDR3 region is CAWSVTIGGSVATTEAFF. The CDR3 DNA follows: TGTGCCTGGAGTGTAACGATCGGGGGTTCAGTGGCGACCACTGAAGCTTTCTTT. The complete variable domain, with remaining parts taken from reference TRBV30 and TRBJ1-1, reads SQTIHQWPATLVQPVGSPLSLECTVEGTSNPNLYWYRQAAGRGLQLLFYSVGIGQISSEVPQNLSASRPQDRQFILSSKKLLLSDSGFYLCAWSVTIGGSVATTEAFFGQGTRLTVV.

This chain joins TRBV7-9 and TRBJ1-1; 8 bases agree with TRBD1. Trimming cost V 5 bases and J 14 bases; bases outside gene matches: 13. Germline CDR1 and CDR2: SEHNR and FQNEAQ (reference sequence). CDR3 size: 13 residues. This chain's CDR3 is CASSPGTGWVLFF. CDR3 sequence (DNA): TGTGCCAGCAGCCCAGGGACAGGTTGGGTTCTCTTCTTT.

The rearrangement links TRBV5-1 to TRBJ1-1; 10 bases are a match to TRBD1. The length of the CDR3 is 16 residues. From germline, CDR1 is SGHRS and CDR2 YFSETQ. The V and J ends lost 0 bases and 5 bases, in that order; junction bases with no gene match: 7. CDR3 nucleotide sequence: TGCGCCAGCAGCTTGGGTCCGGGACAGGGGACGACTGAAGCTTTCTTT. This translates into CASSLGPGQGTTEAFF.

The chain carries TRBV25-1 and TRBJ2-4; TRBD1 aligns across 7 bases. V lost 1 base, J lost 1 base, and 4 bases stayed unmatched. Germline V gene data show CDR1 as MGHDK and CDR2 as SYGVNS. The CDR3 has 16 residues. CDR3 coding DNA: TGTGCCAGCAGTGAATTAAAGGGGGCTGCCAAAAACATTCAGTACTTC. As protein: CASSELKGAAKNIQYF.

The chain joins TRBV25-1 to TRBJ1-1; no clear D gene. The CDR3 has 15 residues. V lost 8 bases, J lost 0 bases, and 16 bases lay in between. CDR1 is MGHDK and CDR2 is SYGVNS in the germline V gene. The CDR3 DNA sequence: TGTGCCAGCGGCAGGAATAGTCCCATGAACACTGAAGCTTTCTTT. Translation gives CASGRNSPMNTEAFF.

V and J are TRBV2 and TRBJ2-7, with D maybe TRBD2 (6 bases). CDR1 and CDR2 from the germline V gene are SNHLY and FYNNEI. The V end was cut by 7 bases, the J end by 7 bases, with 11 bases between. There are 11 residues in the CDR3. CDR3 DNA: TGTGCCAGCACCCAGGAGGGGGAGCAGTACTTC. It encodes CASTQEGEQYF.

CDR3 bases: TGCGCCAGCAGCTTGGTAGCGACTTCCTACGAGCAGTACTTC. Translation gives CASSLVATSYEQYF. The chain links TRBV5-1 to TRBJ2-7, with TRBD2 as a possible D gene (5 bases). The CDR3 is made up of 14 amino acids. Germline CDR1 is SGHRS and CDR2 is YFSETQ. The germline V and J ends were trimmed by 0 bases and 1 base, with 8 bases remaining between them. The variable domain in full, with the rest retrieved from reference TRBV5-1 and TRBJ2-7, is KAGVTQTPRYLIKTRGQQVTLSCSPISGHRSVSWYQQTPGQGLQFLFEYFSETQRNKGNFPGRFSGRQFSNSRSEMNVSTLELGDSALYLCASSLVATSYEQYFGPGTRLTVT.

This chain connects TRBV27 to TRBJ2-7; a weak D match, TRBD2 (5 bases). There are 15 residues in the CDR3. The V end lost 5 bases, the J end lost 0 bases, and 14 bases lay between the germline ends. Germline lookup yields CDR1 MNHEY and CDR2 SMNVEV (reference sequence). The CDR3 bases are TGTGCCAGCAGTCGAGACCGACGGGACTCCTACGAGCAGTACTTC. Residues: CASSRDRRDSYEQYF.

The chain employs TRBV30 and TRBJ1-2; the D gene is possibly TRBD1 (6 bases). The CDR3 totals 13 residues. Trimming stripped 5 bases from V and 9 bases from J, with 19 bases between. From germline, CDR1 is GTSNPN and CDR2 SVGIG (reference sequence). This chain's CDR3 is CAWGKGVVLSYTF. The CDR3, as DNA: TGTGCCTGGGGGAAGGGGGTCGTCTTAAGCTACACCTTC.

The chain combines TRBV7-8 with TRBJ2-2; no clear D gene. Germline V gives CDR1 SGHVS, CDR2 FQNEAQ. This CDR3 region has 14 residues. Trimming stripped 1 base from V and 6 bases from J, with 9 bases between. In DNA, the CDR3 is TGTGCCAGCAGCTTAGGCTGGAGCGCCGGGGAGCTGTTTTTT. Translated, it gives CASSLGWSAGELFF.

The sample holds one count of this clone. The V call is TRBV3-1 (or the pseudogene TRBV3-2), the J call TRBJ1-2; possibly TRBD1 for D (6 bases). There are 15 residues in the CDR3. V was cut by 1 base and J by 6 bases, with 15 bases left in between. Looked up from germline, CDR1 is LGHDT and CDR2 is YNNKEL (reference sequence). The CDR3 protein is CASSQGGKGVNGYTF. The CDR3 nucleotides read TGTGCCAGCAGCCAAGGAGGAAAGGGGGTAAATGGCTACACCTTC.

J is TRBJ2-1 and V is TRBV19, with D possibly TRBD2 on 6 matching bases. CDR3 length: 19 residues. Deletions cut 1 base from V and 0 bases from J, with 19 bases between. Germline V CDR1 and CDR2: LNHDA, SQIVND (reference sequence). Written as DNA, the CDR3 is TGTGCCAGTAGTATAGCTACTAGCTCCCTTCATGGCTCCTACAATGAGCAGTTCTTC. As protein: CASSIATSSLHGSYNEQFF.

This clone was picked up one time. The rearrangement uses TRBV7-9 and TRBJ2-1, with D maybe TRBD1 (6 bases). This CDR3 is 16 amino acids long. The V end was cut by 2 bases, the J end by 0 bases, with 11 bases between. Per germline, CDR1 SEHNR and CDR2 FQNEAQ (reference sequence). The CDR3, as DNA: TGTGCCAGCAGCTTACGAGGACAGAGCTCCTACAATGAGCAGTTCTTC. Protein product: CASSLRGQSSYNEQFF. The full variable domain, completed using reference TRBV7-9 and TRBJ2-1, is DTGVSQNPRHKITKRGQNVTFRCDPISEHNRLYWYRQTLGQGPEFLTYFQNEAQLEKSRLLSDRFSAERPKGSFSTLEIQRTEQGDSAMYLCASSLRGQSSYNEQFFGPGTRLTVL.

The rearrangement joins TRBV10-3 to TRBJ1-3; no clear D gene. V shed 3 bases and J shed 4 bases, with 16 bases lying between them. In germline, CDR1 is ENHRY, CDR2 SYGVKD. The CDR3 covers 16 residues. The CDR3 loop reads CAISDLTRASGNTIYF. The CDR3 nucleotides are TGTGCCATCAGTGATTTAACTAGGGCCTCCGGAAACACCATATATTTT.

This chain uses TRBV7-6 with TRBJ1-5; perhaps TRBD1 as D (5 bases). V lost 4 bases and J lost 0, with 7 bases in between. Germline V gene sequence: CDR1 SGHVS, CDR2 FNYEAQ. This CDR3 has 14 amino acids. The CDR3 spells CASSSGGSNQPQHF. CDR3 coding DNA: TGTGCCAGCAGCTCCGGGGGTAGCAATCAGCCCCAGCATTTT.

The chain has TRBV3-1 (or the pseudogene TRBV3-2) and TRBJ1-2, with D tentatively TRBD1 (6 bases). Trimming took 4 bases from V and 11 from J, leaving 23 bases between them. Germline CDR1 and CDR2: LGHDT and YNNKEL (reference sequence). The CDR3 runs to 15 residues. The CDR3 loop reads CASSPLPSRGPGYTF. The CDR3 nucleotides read TGTGCCAGCAGCCCCCTCCCGAGCAGGGGCCCCGGATACACCTTC.

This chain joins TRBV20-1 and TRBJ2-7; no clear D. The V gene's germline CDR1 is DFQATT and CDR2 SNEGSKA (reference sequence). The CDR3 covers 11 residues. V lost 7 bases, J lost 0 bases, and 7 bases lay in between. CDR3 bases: TGCAGTGGAGTATACTCCTACGAGCAGTACTTC. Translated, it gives CSGVYSYEQYF.

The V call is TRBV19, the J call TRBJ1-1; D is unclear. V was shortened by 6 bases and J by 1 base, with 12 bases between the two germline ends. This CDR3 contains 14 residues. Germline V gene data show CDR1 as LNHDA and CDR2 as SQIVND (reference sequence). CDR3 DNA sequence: TGTGCCAGTAGGTTGAGTATATCGAACACTGAAGCTTTCTTT. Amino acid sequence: CASRLSISNTEAFF.

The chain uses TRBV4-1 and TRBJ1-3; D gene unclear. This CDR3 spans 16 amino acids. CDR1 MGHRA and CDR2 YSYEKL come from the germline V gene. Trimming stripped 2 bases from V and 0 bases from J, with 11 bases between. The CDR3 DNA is TGCGCCAGCAGCCAATACGACGGAGCCTCTGGAAACACCATATATTTT. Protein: CASSQYDGASGNTIYF.

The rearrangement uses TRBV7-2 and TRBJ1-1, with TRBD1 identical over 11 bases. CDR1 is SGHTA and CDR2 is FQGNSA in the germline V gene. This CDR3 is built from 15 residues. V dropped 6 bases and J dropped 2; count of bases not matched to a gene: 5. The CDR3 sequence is CASSSRTGGNTEAFF. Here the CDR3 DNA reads TGTGCCAGCAGTTCCAGGACAGGGGGCAACACTGAAGCTTTCTTT.

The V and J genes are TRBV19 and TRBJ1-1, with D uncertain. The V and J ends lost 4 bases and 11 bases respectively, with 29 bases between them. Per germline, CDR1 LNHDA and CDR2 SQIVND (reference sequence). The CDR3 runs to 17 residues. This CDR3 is CASSTRADGGSIRVAFF. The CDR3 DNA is TGTGCCAGTAGTACTAGAGCGGACGGCGGCTCAATTCGGGTTGCTTTCTTT. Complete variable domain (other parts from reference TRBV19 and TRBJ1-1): DGGITQSPKYLFRKEGQNVTLSCEQNLNHDAMYWYRQDPGQGLRLIYYSQIVNDFQKGDIAEGYSVSREKKESFPLTVTSAQKNPTAFYLCASSTRADGGSIRVAFFGQGTRLTVV.

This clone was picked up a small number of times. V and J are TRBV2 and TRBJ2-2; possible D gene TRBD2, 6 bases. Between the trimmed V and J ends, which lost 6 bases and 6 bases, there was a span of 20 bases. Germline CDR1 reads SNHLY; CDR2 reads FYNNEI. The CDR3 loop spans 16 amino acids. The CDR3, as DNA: TGTGCCAGCAGGCGTGGGGGGATGGGGATGGCCGGGGAGCTGTTTTTT. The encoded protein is CASRRGGMGMAGELFF.

The CDR3 nucleotides read TGTGCCAGCAGTTTAGTGTTCGGACTAGCGTTGACAGATACGCAGTATTTT. Protein sequence: CASSLVFGLALTDTQYF. The J gene is TRBJ2-3, the V gene TRBV6-2 or TRBV6-3; TRBD2 matches at 9 bases. With 4 bases clipped from V and 3 bases from J, the junction kept 11 bases outside the gene matches. The CDR3 extends over 17 amino acids. The V gene's germline CDR1 is MNHEY and CDR2 SVGEGT.

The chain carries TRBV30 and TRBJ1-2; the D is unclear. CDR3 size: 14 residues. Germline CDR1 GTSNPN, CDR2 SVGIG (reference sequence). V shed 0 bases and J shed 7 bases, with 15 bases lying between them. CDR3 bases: TGTGCCTGGAGTGTACAACCCGGGGTTGGTGGCTACACCTTC. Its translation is CAWSVQPGVGGYTF.

The CDR3 DNA follows: TGTGCCAGCTCACCACTGGGGGTATATGGACTAGCGGGAAGTACAGATACGCAGTATTTT. Protein sequence: CASSPLGVYGLAGSTDTQYF. J is TRBJ2-3 and V is TRBV18; 12 bases fit TRBD2. Trimming at V came to 1 base and at J to 3 bases, leaving 14 bases not matched to a gene. The CDR3 totals 20 residues. CDR1 is KGHSH and CDR2 is LQKENI in the germline V gene.

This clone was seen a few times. CDR3 DNA: TGTGCCAGCTCCCCTTACGCGGACGAGCAGTACTTC. Protein product: CASSPYADEQYF. This chain connects TRBV18 to TRBJ2-7; D is ambiguous. The CDR3 totals 12 residues. V lost 6 bases to trimming and J lost 5 bases, with 11 bases between them. Looked up from germline, CDR1 is KGHSH and CDR2 is LQKENI. The variable domain in full, completed from reference TRBV18 and TRBJ2-7, reads NAGVMQNPRHLVRRRGQEARLRCSPMKGHSHVYWYRQLPEEGLKFMVYLQKENIIDESGMPKERFSAEFPKEGPSILRIQQVVRGDSAAYFCASSPYADEQYFGPGTRLTVT.

The CDR3 bases are TGTGCCAGCAGCTTAGCTGCGGGACTCTCCTACGAGCAGTACTTC. It specifies CASSLAAGLSYEQYF. V gene TRBV11-2 combines with J gene TRBJ2-7; D possibly corresponds to TRBD2 (6 bases). V lost 1 base and J 0 bases, leaving 10 bases between the germline ends. Germline V CDR1 and CDR2: SGHAT, FQNNGV. The CDR3 extends over 15 amino acids.

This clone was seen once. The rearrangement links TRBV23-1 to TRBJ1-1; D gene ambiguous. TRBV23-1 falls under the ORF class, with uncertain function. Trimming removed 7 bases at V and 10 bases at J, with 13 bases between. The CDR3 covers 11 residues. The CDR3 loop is CASTRRGPAFF. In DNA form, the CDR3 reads TGCGCCAGCACCCGGAGAGGGCCAGCTTTCTTT.